These T cell receptor beta chains were read from a single sample in a study of cytomegalovirus exposure and HLA in healthy donors. Sequencing was performed with immunoSEQ multiplex PCR; in TCRdb, only in-frame clones are kept and a portion is missing. The sample carries roughly 120,000 clones, 77% recorded once. The sample taken for sequencing was PBMCs. The receptors stem from a man aged 18-30 years in good health and CMV-seropositive. The CDR3 runs from the conserved cysteine through the conserved F or W. Each record gives: J gene, V gene, CDR3 protein.

j_call: TRBJ1-5; v_call: TRBV30; cdr3_aa: CAWTKGQAANQPQHF
j_call: TRBJ2-1; v_call: TRBV7-9; cdr3_aa: CASSPGGGLSYNEQFF
j_call: TRBJ1-2; v_call: TRBV9; cdr3_aa: CASSVEQGYGYTF
j_call: TRBJ2-7; v_call: TRBV25-1; cdr3_aa: CASRTSGTYEQYF
j_call: TRBJ2-3; v_call: TRBV29-1; cdr3_aa: CSVGDTITDTQYF
j_call: TRBJ1-2; v_call: TRBV10-3; cdr3_aa: CAISELDRGSDYTF
j_call: TRBJ2-3; v_call: TRBV29-1; cdr3_aa: CSVGNSLDTQYF
j_call: TRBJ1-3; v_call: TRBV5-1; cdr3_aa: CASSLTAAVSGNTIYF
j_call: TRBJ2-2; v_call: TRBV27; cdr3_aa: CASSLSFSGGSITGELFF
j_call: TRBJ1-2; v_call: TRBV4-1; cdr3_aa: CASSRGQGVGGYTF
j_call: TRBJ1-1; v_call: TRBV18; cdr3_aa: CASSPQIRDTEAFF
j_call: -; v_call: TRBV5-6; cdr3_aa: CASSLGSSYEQYF
j_call: TRBJ2-7; v_call: TRBV14; cdr3_aa: CASSQLQGIGYEQYF
j_call: TRBJ1-2; v_call: TRBV29-1; cdr3_aa: CSVEPGDYGYTF
j_call: TRBJ2-7; v_call: TRBV2; cdr3_aa: CASAVETSGLSSYEQYF
j_call: TRBJ2-5; v_call: TRBV5-6; cdr3_aa: CASSSTREGETQYF
j_call: TRBJ1-4; v_call: TRBV4-2; cdr3_aa: CASSQVDTAYEKLFF
j_call: TRBJ1-3; v_call: TRBV18; cdr3_aa: CASSPRNTIYF
j_call: TRBJ2-3; v_call: TRBV28; cdr3_aa: CASSPSGWGTDTQYF
j_call: TRBJ2-1; v_call: TRBV27; cdr3_aa: CASSSRTSGSSSYNEQFF
j_call: -; v_call: TRBV7-9; cdr3_aa: CASSDGGIEQYF
j_call: TRBJ2-3; v_call: TRBV11-3; cdr3_aa: CASSLASGDTQYF
j_call: TRBJ2-5; v_call: TRBV7-6; cdr3_aa: CASSPAQGMQTQYF
j_call: TRBJ2-1; v_call: TRBV13; cdr3_aa: CASSFWTGSYNEQFF
j_call: TRBJ1-2; v_call: TRBV6-5; cdr3_aa: CASSYLRGSYGYTF
j_call: TRBJ1-2; v_call: TRBV7-8; cdr3_aa: CASSLAGQGHGYTF
j_call: TRBJ1-1; v_call: TRBV14; cdr3_aa: CASSPQYMNTEAFF
j_call: TRBJ2-3; v_call: TRBV5-1; cdr3_aa: CASSLGQVYSTDTQYF
j_call: TRBJ1-2; v_call: TRBV30; cdr3_aa: CAWGLGSTGIYGYTF
j_call: TRBJ2-7; v_call: TRBV5-6; cdr3_aa: CASSPGLIYDEQYF
j_call: TRBJ1-1; v_call: TRBV2; cdr3_aa: CASSSSDTEAFF
j_call: TRBJ2-7; v_call: TRBV6-5; cdr3_aa: CASSLTGTGGFEQYF
j_call: TRBJ2-1; v_call: TRBV21-1; cdr3_aa: CASSNSGPNLHNEQFF
j_call: TRBJ2-1; v_call: TRBV9; cdr3_aa: CASSVSREWHEQFF
j_call: TRBJ2-4; v_call: TRBV28; cdr3_aa: CASRVGGVAKNIQYF
j_call: TRBJ2-5; v_call: TRBV30; cdr3_aa: CAWSVTRETQYF
j_call: TRBJ1-1; v_call: TRBV7-6; cdr3_aa: CASSLTGGPHTEAFF
j_call: TRBJ2-7; v_call: TRBV2; cdr3_aa: CASSDRVWEQYF
j_call: TRBJ2-1; v_call: TRBV5-1; cdr3_aa: CASSEGTSGGYNEQFF
j_call: TRBJ1-5; v_call: TRBV6-1; cdr3_aa: CASSEWDRDPNQPQHF
j_call: TRBJ2-7; v_call: TRBV5-1; cdr3_aa: CASSPTGGYEQYF